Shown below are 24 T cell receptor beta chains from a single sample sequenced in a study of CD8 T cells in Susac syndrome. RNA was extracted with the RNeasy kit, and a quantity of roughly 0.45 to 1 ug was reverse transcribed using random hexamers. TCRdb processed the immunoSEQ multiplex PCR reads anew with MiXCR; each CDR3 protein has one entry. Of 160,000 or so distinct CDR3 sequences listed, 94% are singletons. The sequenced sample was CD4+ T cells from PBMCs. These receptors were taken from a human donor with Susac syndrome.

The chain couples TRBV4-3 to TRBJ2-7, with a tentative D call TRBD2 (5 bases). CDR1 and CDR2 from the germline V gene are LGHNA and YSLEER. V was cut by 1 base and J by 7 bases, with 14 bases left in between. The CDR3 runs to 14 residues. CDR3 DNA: TGCGCCAGCAGCCAAGGGGCCGACTCGGGGGAGCAGTACTTC. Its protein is CASSQGADSGEQYF.

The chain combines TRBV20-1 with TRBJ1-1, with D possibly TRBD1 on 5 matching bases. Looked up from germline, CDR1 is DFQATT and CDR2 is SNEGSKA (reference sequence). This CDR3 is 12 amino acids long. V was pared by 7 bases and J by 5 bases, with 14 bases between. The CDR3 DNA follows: TGCAGTGGCTCTCAGGGCGGAACTGAAGCTTTCTTT. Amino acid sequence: CSGSQGGTEAFF.

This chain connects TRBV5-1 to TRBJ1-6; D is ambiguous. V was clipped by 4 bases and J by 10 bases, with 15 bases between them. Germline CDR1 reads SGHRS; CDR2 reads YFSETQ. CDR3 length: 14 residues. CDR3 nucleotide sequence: TGCGCCAGCAGCCCCCGAGCACAGTCGTCACCCCTCCACTTT. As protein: CASSPRAQSSPLHF. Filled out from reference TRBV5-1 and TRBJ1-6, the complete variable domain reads KAGVTQTPRYLIKTRGQQVTLSCSPISGHRSVSWYQQTPGQGLQFLFEYFSETQRNKGNFPGRFSGRQFSNSRSEMNVSTLELGDSALYLCASSPRAQSSPLHFGNGTRLTVT.

The CDR3 DNA reads as TGTGCCAGTAGTATAGGGGCACAGGGAGCGAACGGCTACACCTTC. Protein product: CASSIGAQGANGYTF. The V call is TRBV19, the J call TRBJ1-2; D may be TRBD1 (6 bases). From germline, CDR1 is LNHDA and CDR2 SQIVND (reference sequence). V lost 1 base and J 8 bases, leaving 17 bases between the germline ends. The CDR3 is 15 amino acids.

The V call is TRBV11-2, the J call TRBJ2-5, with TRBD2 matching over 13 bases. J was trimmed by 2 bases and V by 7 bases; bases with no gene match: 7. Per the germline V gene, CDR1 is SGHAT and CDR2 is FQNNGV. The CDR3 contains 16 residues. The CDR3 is CASTRTSGGPQETQYF. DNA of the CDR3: TGTGCCAGCACCAGGACTAGCGGGGGACCACAAGAGACCCAGTACTTC. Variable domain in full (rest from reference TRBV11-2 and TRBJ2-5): EAGVAQSPRYKIIEKRQSVAFWCNPISGHATLYWYQQILGQGPKLLIQFQNNGVVDDSQLPKDRFSAERLKGVDSTLKIQPAKLEDSAVYLCASTRTSGGPQETQYFGPGTRLLVL.

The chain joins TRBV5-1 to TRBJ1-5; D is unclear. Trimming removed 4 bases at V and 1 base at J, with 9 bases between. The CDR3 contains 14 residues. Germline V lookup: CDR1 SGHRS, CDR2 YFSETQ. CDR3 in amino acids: CASSPEGSNQPQHF. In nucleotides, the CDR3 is TGCGCCAGCAGCCCGGAGGGAAGCAATCAGCCCCAGCATTTT.

The CDR3 DNA reads TGTGCCAGTTCTAGCGAGCTTGCTAACGAGCAGTACTTC. Protein sequence: CASSSELANEQYF. The rearrangement joins TRBV2 to TRBJ2-7, with D perhaps matching TRBD2 (6 bases). V lost 9 bases, J lost 5 bases, and 17 bases lay in between. The CDR3 is made up of 13 amino acids. From germline, CDR1 is SNHLY and CDR2 FYNNEI.

This CDR3 reads CSGGIAVAGEQFF. The CDR3 coding sequence is TGCAGTGGAGGGATTGCCGTTGCGGGTGAGCAGTTCTTC. This chain connects TRBV20-1 to TRBJ2-1, with TRBD2 as a possible D gene (5 bases). This CDR3 is built from 13 residues. Germline lookup yields CDR1 DFQATT and CDR2 SNEGSKA (reference sequence). The ends were cut back, 7 bases at V and 9 bases at J, with 19 bases in the middle.

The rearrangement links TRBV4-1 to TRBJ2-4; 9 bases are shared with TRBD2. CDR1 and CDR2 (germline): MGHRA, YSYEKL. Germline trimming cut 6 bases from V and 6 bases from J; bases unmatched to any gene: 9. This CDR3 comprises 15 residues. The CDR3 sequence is CASSTGGGARNIQYF. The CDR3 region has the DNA TGCGCCAGCAGTACAGGCGGGGGGGCTAGAAACATTCAGTACTTC.

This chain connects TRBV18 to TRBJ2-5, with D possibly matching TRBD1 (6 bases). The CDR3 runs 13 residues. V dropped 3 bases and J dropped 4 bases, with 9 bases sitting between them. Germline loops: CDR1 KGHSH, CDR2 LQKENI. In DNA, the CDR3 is TGTGCCAGCTCACCCGGGACAATAGAGACCCAGTACTTC. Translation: CASSPGTIETQYF.

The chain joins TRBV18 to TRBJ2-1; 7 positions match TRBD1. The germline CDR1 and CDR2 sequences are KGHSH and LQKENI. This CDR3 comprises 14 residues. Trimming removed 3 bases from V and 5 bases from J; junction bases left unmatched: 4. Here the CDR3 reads CASSPQTGHNEQFF. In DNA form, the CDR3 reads TGTGCCAGCTCACCTCAGACAGGGCACAATGAGCAGTTCTTC.

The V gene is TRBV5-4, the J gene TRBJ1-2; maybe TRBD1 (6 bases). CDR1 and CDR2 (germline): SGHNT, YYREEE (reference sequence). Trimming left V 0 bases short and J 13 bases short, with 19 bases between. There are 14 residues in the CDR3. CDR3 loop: CASSLEDSSSGVTF. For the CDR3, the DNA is TGTGCCAGCAGCTTGGAGGACAGTTCTAGCGGTGTCACCTTC.

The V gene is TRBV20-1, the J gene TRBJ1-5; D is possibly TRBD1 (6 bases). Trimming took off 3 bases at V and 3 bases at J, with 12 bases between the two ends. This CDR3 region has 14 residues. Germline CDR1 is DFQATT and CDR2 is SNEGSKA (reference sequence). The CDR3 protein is CSASPGQNNQPQHF. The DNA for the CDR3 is TGCAGTGCTAGTCCCGGACAGAACAATCAGCCCCAGCATTTT.

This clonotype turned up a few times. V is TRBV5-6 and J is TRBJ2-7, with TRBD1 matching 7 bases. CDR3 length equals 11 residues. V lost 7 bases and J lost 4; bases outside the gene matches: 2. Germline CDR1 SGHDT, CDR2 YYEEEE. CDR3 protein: CASSRGYEQYF. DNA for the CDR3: TGTGCCAGCTCCAGGGGGTACGAGCAGTACTTC.

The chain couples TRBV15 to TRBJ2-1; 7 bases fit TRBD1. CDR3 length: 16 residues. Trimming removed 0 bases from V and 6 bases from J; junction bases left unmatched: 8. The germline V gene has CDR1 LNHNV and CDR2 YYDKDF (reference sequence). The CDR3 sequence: CATSRDPRDSGNEQFF. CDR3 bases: TGTGCCACCAGCAGAGATCCAAGGGACAGCGGCAATGAGCAGTTCTTC.

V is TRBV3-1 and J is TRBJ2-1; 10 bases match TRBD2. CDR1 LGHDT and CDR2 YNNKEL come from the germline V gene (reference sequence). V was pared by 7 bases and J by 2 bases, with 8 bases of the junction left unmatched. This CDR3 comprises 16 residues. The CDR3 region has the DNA TGTGCCAGCACCCCCGGCAGCGGGGGGGCCTACAATGAGCAGTTCTTC. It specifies CASTPGSGGAYNEQFF.

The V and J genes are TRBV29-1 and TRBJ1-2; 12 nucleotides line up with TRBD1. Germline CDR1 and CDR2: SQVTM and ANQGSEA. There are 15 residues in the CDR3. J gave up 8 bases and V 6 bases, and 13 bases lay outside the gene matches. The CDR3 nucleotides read TGCAGCGTCAAGCAACCGGGACAGGGGGCGGGGGGCTACACCTTC. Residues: CSVKQPGQGAGGYTF. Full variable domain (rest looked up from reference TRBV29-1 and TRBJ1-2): SAVISQKPSRDICQRGTSLTIQCQVDSQVTMMFWYRQQPGQSLTLIATANQGSEATYESGFVIDKFPISRPNLTFSTLTVSNMSPEDSSIYLCSVKQPGQGAGGYTFGSGTRLTVV.

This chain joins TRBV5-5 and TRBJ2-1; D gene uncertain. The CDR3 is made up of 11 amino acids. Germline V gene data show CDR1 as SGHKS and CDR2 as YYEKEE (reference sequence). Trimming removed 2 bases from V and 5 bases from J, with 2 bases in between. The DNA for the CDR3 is TGTGCCAGCAGCTTCCACAATGAGCAGTTCTTC. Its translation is CASSFHNEQFF.

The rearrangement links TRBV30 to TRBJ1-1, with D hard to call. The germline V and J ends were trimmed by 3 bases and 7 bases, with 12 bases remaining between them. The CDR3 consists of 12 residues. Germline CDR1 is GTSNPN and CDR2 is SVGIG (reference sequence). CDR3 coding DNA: TGTGCCTGGAGCCGACGGGTGAGTGAAGCTTTCTTT. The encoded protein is CAWSRRVSEAFF.

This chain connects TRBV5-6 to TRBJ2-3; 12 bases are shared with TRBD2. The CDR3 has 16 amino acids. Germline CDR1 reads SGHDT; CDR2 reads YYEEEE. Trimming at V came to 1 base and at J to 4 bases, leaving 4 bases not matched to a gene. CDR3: CASSLKRTSGADTQYF. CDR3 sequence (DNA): TGTGCCAGCAGCTTGAAGAGGACTAGCGGGGCAGATACGCAGTATTTT.

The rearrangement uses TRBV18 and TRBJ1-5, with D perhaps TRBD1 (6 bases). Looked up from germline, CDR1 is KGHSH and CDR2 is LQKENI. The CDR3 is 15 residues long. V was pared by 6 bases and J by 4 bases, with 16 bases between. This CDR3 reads CASSPANRENQPQHF. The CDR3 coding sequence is TGTGCCAGCTCGCCCGCGAACAGGGAAAATCAGCCCCAGCATTTT.

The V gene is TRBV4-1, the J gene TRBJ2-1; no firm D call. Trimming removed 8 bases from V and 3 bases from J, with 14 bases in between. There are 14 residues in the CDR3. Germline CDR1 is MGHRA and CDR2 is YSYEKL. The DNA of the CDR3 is TGCGCCAGCCTCGGCCTAGGGAACTACAATGAGCAGTTCTTC. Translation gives CASLGLGNYNEQFF.

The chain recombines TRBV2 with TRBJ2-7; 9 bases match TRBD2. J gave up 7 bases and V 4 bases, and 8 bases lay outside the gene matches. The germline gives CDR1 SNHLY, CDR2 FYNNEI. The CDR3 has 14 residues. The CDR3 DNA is TGTGCCAGCAGTGTAAGGACTAGCGCCGGGGAGCAGTACTTC. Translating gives CASSVRTSAGEQYF.

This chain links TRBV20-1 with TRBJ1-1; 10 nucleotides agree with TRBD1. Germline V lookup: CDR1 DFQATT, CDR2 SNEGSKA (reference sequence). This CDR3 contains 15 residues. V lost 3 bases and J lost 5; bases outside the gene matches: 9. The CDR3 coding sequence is TGCAGTGCTAGGGTCGGGACAGGGGTTTATACTGAAGCTTTCTTT. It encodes CSARVGTGVYTEAFF.